This is a list of T cell receptor beta chains from one sample in a study of T cell repertoires in cytomegalovirus infection. One entry per CDR3 protein results from TCRdb running MiXCR on the reads. The sample records 90,000 to 120,000 distinct CDR3 sequences, under 55% being singletons. The antigens these receptors bind are not known. The sample in question was CD8+ T cells from cultured PBMCs, obtained from culture after CMV antigen stimulation. Every receptor here comes from a human donor in good health (CMV status not recorded). Some clones in this sample may be carry-over from other donors' samples. Both conserved end residues are part of each CDR3.

TRBJ2-1,TRBV7-6,CASGLAASYNEQFF
TRBJ2-3,TRBV27,CASSLLSRGTDTQYF
TRBJ2-7,TRBV7-9,CASSLAKYEQYF
TRBJ2-7,TRBV20-1,CSARLAGGPVEQYF
TRBJ2-7,TRBV7-2,CASSLETGAYEQYF
TRBJ1-1,TRBV10-3,CAIRGTVNTEAFF
TRBJ2-3,TRBV20-1,CSARDDGLFGTDTQYF
TRBJ1-2,TRBV6-6,CASSLDRQGNYGYTF
TRBJ2-7,TRBV20-1,CSARGAWDNDYEQYF
TRBJ2-3,TRBV27,CASSLSGRTDTQYF
TRBJ2-7,TRBV7-8,CASSLGHLEIGQYF
TRBJ2-1,TRBV7-9,CASGGGEQFF
TRBJ1-5,TRBV2,CASSSPDRNFSNQPQHF
TRBJ1-6,TRBV3-1,CASSRDRVFPLHF
TRBJ2-7,TRBV6-6,CASSSGNYEQYF
TRBJ2-7,TRBV5-6,CASSKDRGLSYEQYF
TRBJ2-1,TRBV27,CASSLGSGEQFF
TRBJ2-5,TRBV6-1,CASFSGGIQETQYF
TRBJ2-2,TRBV25-1,CASSRSGGASGELFF
TRBJ1-3,TRBV6-1,CASKSWGSGNTIYF
TRBJ1-5,TRBV6-5,CASRSGSSQPQHF
TRBJ1-1,TRBV12-3/TRBV12-4,CASSLGGLNTEAFF
TRBJ1-1,TRBV11-2,CASSRGAMNTEAFF
TRBJ1-4,TRBV7-6,CASSPGTEEKLFF
TRBJ1-4,TRBV4-1,CASSQDLGLSEKLFF
TRBJ1-1,TRBV4-3,CASSQEPGGTEAFF
TRBJ1-5,TRBV2,CASSGDGFSNQPQHF
TRBJ1-1,TRBV9,CASSVGQAKDEAFF
TRBJ1-4,TRBV5-8,CASSLRGQSRTNEKLFF
TRBJ2-7,TRBV11-2,CASSLGFGTREQYF
TRBJ2-7,TRBV25-1,CASSESPGWEQYF
TRBJ2-7,TRBV7-6,CASSLVAYEQYF
TRBJ1-3,TRBV12-3/TRBV12-4,CASSSGKPGNTIYF
TRBJ1-1,TRBV12-3/TRBV12-4,CASSSSDGDEAFF
TRBJ1-1,TRBV27,CASSFQGNHTEAFF
TRBJ2-7,TRBV28,CASSEGQRLEQYF
TRBJ1-1,TRBV6-1,CASSQDRRQGDLDTEAFF
TRBJ2-1,TRBV4-1,CASSQGEGDEQFF
TRBJ2-7,TRBV5-5,CASSLEAGGYYEQYF
TRBJ1-4,TRBV5-8,CASTPTGSYPNEKLFF
TRBJ2-7,TRBV28,CASRRGVGTTRF